The 8 T cell receptor beta chains reported below all come from one sample, sequenced in a study of regulatory T cells in long-lasting Graves disease. Time point in this sample: persistent/refractory GD, antithyroid drugs over 5 years with positive TRAb. The TCR library was made from RNA extracted from PBMCs. Investigators prepared the TCR beta libraries by applying iRepertoire HTBI primers and Arm-PCR of CDR3 regions. Each CDR3 protein gets one entry after TCRdb re-called the multiplex PCR reads with MiXCR. This sample yields 400,000 to 500,000 distinct CDR3 sequences, of which about a fifth are seen a single time; roughly 7% belongs to the top ten. The sequencing here drew on peripheral blood mononuclear cells (PBMCs), taken when the disease was refractory, from a patient treated with antithyroid drugs. These receptors came from a female donor with Graves disease.

In its sample, this clonotype was seen a few times. DNA of the CDR3: TGTGCCAGCAGAACCCCGGGCGGCGGAGACTATGGCTACACCTTC. It codes for CASRTPGGGDYGYTF. The chain joins TRBV5-8 to TRBJ1-2, with no clear D. Per the germline V gene, CDR1 is SGHTS and CDR2 is YDEGEE. The CDR3 contains 15 residues. The ends were cut back, 5 bases at V and 3 bases at J, with 17 bases in the middle. The variable domain in full, completed from reference TRBV5-8 and TRBJ1-2, reads EAGVTQSPTHLIKTRGQQATLRCSPISGHTSVYWYQQALGLGLQFLLWYDEGEERNRGNFPPRFSGRQFPNYSSELNVNALELEDSALYLCASRTPGGGDYGYTFGSGTRLTVV.

This clonotype has ten or more counts. CDR3 sequence: CAWSSGVWQPQHF. In nucleotides, the CDR3 is TGTGCCTGGAGTTCCGGGGTCTGGCAGCCCCAGCATTTT. J is TRBJ1-5 and V is TRBV30, with no clear D. V was clipped by 2 bases and J by 7 bases, with 12 bases between them. In germline, CDR1 is GTSNPN, CDR2 SVGIG (reference sequence). The CDR3 loop spans 13 amino acids.

This clonotype was picked up many times. V gene TRBV28 combines with J gene TRBJ2-7; 9 nucleotides agree with TRBD2. CDR1 is MDHEN and CDR2 is SYDVKM in the germline V gene. Unmatched junction bases numbered 11, after V lost 5 bases and J lost 3 bases. The CDR3 has 16 residues. The CDR3 sequence: CASSTDRTSVVYEQYF. The DNA for the CDR3 is TGTGCCAGCAGTACCGACAGGACTAGCGTAGTCTACGAGCAGTACTTC.

In its sample, this clonotype was seen a few times. This rearrangement joins TRBV30 to TRBJ1-2; the match to TRBD1 covers 12 bases. The trim removed 0 bases at V and 9 bases at J, leaving 8 bases unmatched. The CDR3 length is 15 residues. Germline loops: CDR1 GTSNPN, CDR2 SVGIG (reference sequence). CDR3 residues: CAWSVPGTGGVSYTF. The DNA of the CDR3 is TGTGCCTGGAGTGTACCCGGGACAGGGGGCGTAAGCTACACCTTC.

In its sample, this clonotype was seen many times. The chain employs TRBV18 and TRBJ2-4, with D uncertain. The CDR3 runs to 12 residues. In germline, CDR1 is KGHSH, CDR2 LQKENI. The V end lost 3 bases, the J end lost 6 bases, and 6 bases lay between the germline ends. This chain's CDR3 is CASSPDGNIQYF. The CDR3 region has the DNA TGTGCCAGCTCACCTGATGGAAACATTCAGTACTTC.

The chain uses TRBV6-4 and TRBJ2-1, with D perhaps matching TRBD2 (7 bases). V lost 3 bases and J lost 4, with 13 bases in between. Germline values: CDR1 MRHNA, CDR2 SNTAGT. This CDR3 region has 15 residues. CDR3 nucleotides: TGTGCCAGCAGTGATTCGGGGGGCGATTACAATGAGCAGTTCTTC. Amino acid sequence: CASSDSGGDYNEQFF.

The chain combines TRBV29-1 with TRBJ1-1; D is possibly TRBD1 (6 bases). Germline CDR1 and CDR2: SQVTM and ANQGSEA. The CDR3 is made up of 15 amino acids. With 0 bases removed from V and 1 base from J, the gap between germline ends came to 12 bases. This chain's CDR3 is CSVEDLWGANTEAFF. The DNA of the CDR3 is TGCAGCGTTGAAGATCTCTGGGGGGCGAACACTGAAGCTTTCTTT.

This clonotype appeared many times. V usage is TRBV24-1 and J usage is TRBJ2-1; D is possibly TRBD1 (5 bases). The V gene's germline CDR1 is KGHDR and CDR2 SFDVKD. The CDR3 contains 12 residues. Trimming took 0 bases from V and 13 from J, leaving 9 bases between them. CDR3 protein: CATSDLVQGQFF. DNA for the CDR3: TGTGCCACCAGTGATTTGGTCCAGGGACAGTTCTTC.